The clone carrying this T cell receptor beta chain appeared a single time. This sample was included in a study of shared clonotypes between healthy human individuals. CDR3 length: 19 residues. Sequencing was performed with immunoSEQ multiplex PCR; in TCRdb, only in-frame clones are kept and a portion is missing. Here the sample spans 2,100,000 or so clones, around 95% being singletons. The chain has TRBV21-1 and TRBJ2-3; the DNA was not used to check the table's D call, TRBD1. TRBV21-1 is reported as a pseudogene. This sequence originates from a man younger than 35 in good health. Sequencing was performed on naive CD4+ T cells sorted from blood. Indicated subset: CD45RA+ positively selected. This CDR3 reads CASSKLGTGAIPSTDTQYF. The CDR3, as DNA: TGTGCCAGCAGCAAGCTGGGGACAGGGGCAATCCCTAGCACAGATACGCAGTATTTT.